A single sample is the source of the 15 T cell receptor beta chains below, sequenced in a study of blood T cells in healthy people across ages (dated by TCRdb to about 2015). Library prep was done by 5' RACE. TCRdb lists the instrument as Illumina HiSeq 2500. A second PCR of about 7 to 12 cycles was performed with a sample-barcoded 5' primer and a J-beta primer mix. In TCRdb, the public reads were trimmed at Q25 with fastp and aligned with MiXCR, with productive beta chains retained. Each entry is one CDR3 protein sequence, shown with its most common DNA and genes. The sample contains 1.5 million to 2 million distinct CDR3 sequences, roughly 30% of them found a single time. The top ten clonotypes cover around 11% of the sample. Sequenced input: blood. These receptors originate from a woman in her 30s in good health.

This clonotype has more than one count but fewer than ten. The chain carries TRBV6-1 and TRBJ2-1; 8 bases are a match to TRBD2. Germline CDR1 and CDR2: MNHNS and SASEGT. Losses at the gene ends were 6 bases for V and 6 bases for J; bases not matched to a gene: 13. The CDR3 is 16 residues long. CDR3 in amino acids: CASRANGAGGSNEQFF. The CDR3 bases are TGTGCCAGCAGGGCGAATGGGGCGGGGGGCTCCAATGAGCAGTTCTTC.

About this clonotype: A read error may explain this, as a much larger clone is one base away. The CDR3 is CASSLASAGGPSEQFF. DNA of the CDR3: TGCGCCAGCAGCTTGGCCTCGGCAGGGGGTCCAAGTGAGCAGTTCTTC. The rearrangement joins TRBV5-1 to TRBJ2-1; 7 bases line up with TRBD1. The CDR3 contains 16 residues. The V segment lost 0 bases and the J segment 9 bases; nucleotides outside the gene matches: 12. Per germline, CDR1 SGHRS and CDR2 YFSETQ.

V usage is TRBV5-1 and J usage is TRBJ2-5, with D unresolved. The ends were cut back, 4 bases at V and 9 bases at J, with 19 bases in the middle. This CDR3 spans 14 amino acids. Per germline, CDR1 SGHRS and CDR2 YFSETQ. The CDR3: CASSPAPPGSAQYF. CDR3 sequence (DNA): TGCGCCAGCAGCCCTGCCCCCCCTGGATCGGCCCAGTACTTC.

The table lists this clonotype with a few counts. A junction end diverges from the germline sequence, so it may reflect a read error. This rearrangement joins TRBV11-2 to TRBJ2-7; tentative D call: TRBD2 (5 bases). The J call may be wrong; the DNA end is better matched by TRBJ2-5. The germline gives CDR1 SGHAT, CDR2 FQNNGV. This CDR3 comprises 13 residues. In nucleotides, the CDR3 is TGTGCCAGTAGCTTAGCGAGAATCGAGACCCAGTACTTC. This translates into CASSLARIETQYF.

This chain connects TRBV9 to TRBJ2-7; TRBD1 matches 7 bases. Germline CDR1 and CDR2: SGDLS and YYNGEE. V shed 0 bases, J shed 6 bases, and the junction held 6 bases outside the gene matches. The CDR3 runs to 14 residues. DNA for the CDR3: TGTGCCAGCAGCGTAGATAACAGGGGCAGCGAGCAGTACTTC. It yields the protein CASSVDNRGSEQYF.

The chain recombines TRBV2 with TRBJ1-1; D not resolved. Germline V gene data show CDR1 as SNHLY and CDR2 as FYNNEI. V was cut by 7 bases and J by 1 base, with 7 bases left in between. The CDR3 totals 12 residues. The CDR3 coding sequence is TGTGCCAGCACGTCCGCGAACACTGAAGCTTTCTTT. It is translated as CASTSANTEAFF.

In its sample, this clonotype was seen a few times. The rearrangement links TRBV4-1 to TRBJ2-6; the D gene is possibly TRBD2 (5 bases). Germline V gene data show CDR1 as MGHRA and CDR2 as YSYEKL. The V end was cut by 3 bases, the J end by 0 bases, with 15 bases between. The CDR3 is made up of 18 amino acids. This chain's CDR3 is CASSHGESWTSGANVLTF. The DNA for the CDR3 is TGCGCCAGCAGCCACGGGGAGAGTTGGACCTCTGGGGCCAACGTCCTGACTTTC.

Only a few counts were recorded for this clonotype. The J gene is TRBJ2-4, the V gene TRBV20-1; TRBD1 agrees at 9 bases. The last part of the DNA fits TRBJ2-7 better; the J call may be wrong. This CDR3 has 11 amino acids. CDR1 DFQATT and CDR2 SNEGSKA come from the germline V gene (reference sequence). The CDR3 DNA is TGCAGTGCTCGGACAGGGGCCGAGCAGTACTTC. As protein: CSARTGAEQYF.

This chain links TRBV12-3 or TRBV12-4 with TRBJ2-3; D is ambiguous. The CDR3 runs 14 residues. Trimming left V 3 bases short and J 6 bases short, with 13 bases between. The CDR3 sequence: CASSFRLEYDTQYF. CDR3 coding DNA: TGTGCCAGCAGTTTCAGGCTTGAGTATGATACGCAGTATTTT.

The sample holds one count of this clonotype. A much larger clone is a single base away; this may be a read error. The rearrangement uses TRBV10-3 and TRBJ2-5, with D unresolved. TRBJ2-7 matches the DNA end more closely, so the J call is doubtful. The CDR3 has 13 residues. Germline CDR1 ENHRY, CDR2 SYGVKD. The CDR3 loop is CVISESVRGEQYF. The CDR3 bases are TGTGTCATCAGTGAGTCAGTGAGAGGCGAGCAGTACTTC.

J is TRBJ2-3 and V is TRBV6-5; no clear D gene. Germline loops: CDR1 MNHEY, CDR2 SVGAGI. There are 15 residues in the CDR3. V was pared by 2 bases and J by 7 bases, with 16 bases between. DNA for the CDR3: TGTGCCAGCAGTTACATGAGGACGGGCGGCTATACGCAGTATTTT. Its translation is CASSYMRTGGYTQYF.

This clonotype was counted only a few times. This chain uses TRBV28 with TRBJ2-5; 8 positions agree with TRBD1. The germline gives CDR1 MDHEN, CDR2 SYDVKM. There are 15 residues in the CDR3. V lost 4 bases and J lost 2; bases outside the gene matches: 6. The CDR3 sequence is CASSWTGRRQETQYF. In DNA, the CDR3 is TGTGCCAGCAGTTGGACAGGGAGGCGACAAGAGACCCAGTACTTC.

The chain has TRBV3-1 and TRBJ1-2, with D hard to call. The CDR3 covers 15 residues. Trimming removed 5 bases at V and 2 bases at J, with 15 bases between. Germline V gene lookup returns CDR1 LGHDT and CDR2 YNNKEL (reference sequence). CDR3 coding DNA: TGTGCCAGCAGCGAAACGATGGGGAGCAACTATGGCTACACCTTC. Translated, it gives CASSETMGSNYGYTF. Full variable domain (outside the CDR3, taken from reference TRBV3-1 and TRBJ1-2): DTAVSQTPKYLVTQMGNDKSIKCEQNLGHDTMYWYKQDSKKFLKIMFSYNNKELIINETVPNRFSPKSPDKAHLNLHINSLELGDSAVYFCASSETMGSNYGYTFGSGTRLTVV.

This chain links TRBV29-1 with TRBJ1-1; perhaps TRBD1 as D (6 bases). Between the trimmed V and J ends, which lost 8 bases and 0 bases, there was a span of 13 bases. Looked up from germline, CDR1 is SQVTM and CDR2 is ANQGSEA. This CDR3 spans 13 amino acids. CDR3 in DNA: TGCAGCCCTACAGGGATTCTGAACACTGAAGCTTTCTTT. Translation gives CSPTGILNTEAFF.

V gene TRBV20-1 combines with J gene TRBJ2-5; TRBD2 might be the D (5 bases). The V gene lost 4 bases and the J gene lost 5 bases, with 17 bases spanning the gap. In germline, CDR1 is DFQATT, CDR2 SNEGSKA (reference sequence). The CDR3 contains 14 residues. This chain's CDR3 is CSAKGRVLVETQYF. CDR3 bases: TGCAGTGCTAAAGGACGGGTACTAGTGGAGACCCAGTACTTC.